This T cell receptor (beta chain) was sequenced for a study of human T cells and chemical hapten exposure. Across the whole study: Weekly scalp doses of diphenylcyclopropenone were given to patients during the roughly 24-week study. Study results and caveats: Counts of TCRs above 1 in 1000 frequency stayed unchanged with DPC sensitization.

For this clonotype: Its antigen is currently unknown.

The library tagged each cDNA molecule with unique molecular identifiers. TCRdb fed the RACE reads into MiXCR, producing one record per CDR3 protein. This sample yields around 120,000 distinct CDR3 sequences, of which roughly 14% are seen a single time; approximately 2.6% belongs to the top ten. The CDR3 spans 17 residues. Time point meaning: pre-sensitization, week 0. Treatment: therapeutic diphenylcyclopropenone sensitization with weekly scalp DPC. Suited to DPC and affected by alopecia, the donors ranged from 18 to 70 years old. The sequences come from whole blood, collected in connection with sensitization to the hapten diphenylcyclopropenone (DPC). The chain carries TRBV3-2 and TRBJ1-5; the D call TRBD1 from the table was never checked on the DNA. TRBV3-2 is noted as a pseudogene. The receptor was isolated from a woman under 30 with alopecia areata. Some clones in this sample may be carry-over from other donors' samples. The CDR3 sequence: CASSQEGDTPSNQPQHF. CDR3 nucleotide sequence: TGTGCCAGCAGCCAAGAGGGGGACACACCAAGCAATCAGCCCCAGCATTTT.